This TCR beta chain is from a study of OX40 agonist ivuxolimab in advanced cancers. Background on the study: Six ivuxolimab dose levels, 0.01 to 10 mg/kg, were given intravenously every 2 weeks.

V was pared by 1 base and J by 1 base, with 12 bases between. This CDR3 comprises 16 residues. Germline-derived CDR1 and CDR2 are SGHTA and FQGNSA. The assay was immunoSEQ multiplex PCR, and TCRdb's table has in-frame clones only and misses some. The table records roughly 80,000 clones, about 86% of them present only once. The J gene is TRBJ2-3, the V gene TRBV7-2; a possible D gene is TRBD1 (5 bases). This TCR was recovered from an adult with an advanced solid tumor such as melanoma, head and neck, liver or kidney cancer. The input for sequencing was CD4+ or CD8+ T cells sorted from blood, taken in a trial of the OX40 agonist ivuxolimab. CDR3 sequence (DNA): TGTGCCAGCAGCTTAGTGTCAGGCAGGGGCACAGATACGCAGTATTTT. This translates into CASSLVSGRGTDTQYF. The full variable domain, with the rest looked up from reference TRBV7-2 and TRBJ2-3, is GAGVSQSPSNKVTEKGKDVELRCDPISGHTALYWYRQSLGQGLEFLIYFQGNSAPDKSGLPSDRFSAERTGGSVSTLTIQRTQQEDSAVYLCASSLVSGRGTDTQYFGPGTRLTVL.